These T cell receptor beta chains were read from a single sample in a study of identical twins. TCRdb re-derived calls from the 5' RACE reads in MiXCR, one entry per CDR3 protein. The profile covers hundreds of thousands of distinct CDR3 sequences, with more than 6.5% appearing a single time and about 0.98% taken by the ten largest. The same sample was also used in a study of yellow fever vaccine responses in identical twins.

The specimen was PBMCs. The receptors here all came from a woman under 30 in good health. CDR3s include the opening cysteine and the closing phenylalanine or tryptophan. The D gene is left open where the match is weak. The size entry is marked missing in some rows and otherwise reads once, few, many or a size class.

v_gene: TRBV20-1; j_gene: TRBJ2-3; d_gene: TRBD2; abundance: few; CDR3aa: CSASPLAGTDTQYF; CDR3nt: TGCAGTGCTAGTCCCCTAGCGGGCACAGATACGCAGTATTTT
v_gene: TRBV12-3/TRBV12-4; j_gene: TRBJ2-7; d_gene: TRBD1; abundance: few; CDR3aa: CASKITGAPSYEQYF; CDR3nt: TGTGCCAGCAAAATAACAGGGGCCCCTTCCTACGAGCAGTACTTC
v_gene: TRBV29-1; j_gene: TRBJ2-2; d_gene: TRBD2; abundance: few; CDR3aa: CSVEDRLAGGPATGELFF; CDR3nt: TGCAGCGTTGAAGATCGGTTAGCGGGAGGGCCCGCCACCGGGGAGCTGTTTTTT
v_gene: TRBV12-3/TRBV12-4; j_gene: TRBJ2-7; d_gene: -; abundance: many; CDR3aa: CASSLTFDEQYF; CDR3nt: TGTGCCAGCAGTTTGACCTTTGACGAGCAGTACTTC
v_gene: TRBV6-2/TRBV6-3; j_gene: TRBJ2-3; d_gene: -; abundance: -; CDR3aa: CASSYPASLAQAVDTQYF; CDR3nt: TGTGCCAGCAGTTACCCCGCTTCCCTAGCACAAGCGGTAGATACGCAGTATTTT
v_gene: TRBV20-1; j_gene: TRBJ2-2; d_gene: -; abundance: -; CDR3aa: CSARARAAGELFF; CDR3nt: TGCAGTGCTAGGGCCAGGGCGGCCGGGGAGCTGTTTTTT
v_gene: TRBV15; j_gene: TRBJ1-1; d_gene: -; abundance: -; CDR3aa: CATSRDGQGLNTEAFF; CDR3nt: TGTGCCACCAGCAGAGATGGGCAGGGGTTGAACACTGAAGCTTTCTTT
v_gene: TRBV29-1; j_gene: TRBJ1-2; d_gene: TRBD1; abundance: -; CDR3aa: CSVEGTDVYGYTF; CDR3nt: TGCAGCGTTGAGGGGACAGACGTTTATGGCTACACCTTC
v_gene: TRBV7-2; j_gene: TRBJ2-5; d_gene: -; abundance: many; CDR3aa: CASSLAGSPEETQYF; CDR3nt: TGTGCCAGCAGCTTAGCGGGGTCCCCGGAGGAGACCCAGTACTTC
v_gene: TRBV7-2; j_gene: TRBJ2-5; d_gene: -; abundance: -; CDR3aa: CASSFYREETQYF; CDR3nt: TGTGCCAGCAGCTTTTATAGGGAGGAGACCCAGTACTTC
v_gene: TRBV12-3/TRBV12-4; j_gene: TRBJ2-2; d_gene: TRBD1; abundance: many; CDR3aa: CASSLSGGNTGELFF; CDR3nt: TGTGCCAGCAGTTTGTCAGGGGGGAACACCGGGGAGCTGTTTTTT
v_gene: TRBV6-5; j_gene: TRBJ2-7; d_gene: TRBD2; abundance: -; CDR3aa: CASSYRRLAAYEQYF; CDR3nt: TGTGCCAGCAGTTACAGGCGACTAGCGGCCTACGAGCAGTACTTC
v_gene: TRBV28; j_gene: TRBJ1-4; d_gene: -; abundance: many; CDR3aa: CASRPRGETNEKLFF; CDR3nt: TGTGCCAGCAGACCCCGGGGGGAAACTAATGAAAAACTGTTTTTT
v_gene: TRBV3-1; j_gene: TRBJ2-1; d_gene: -; abundance: -; CDR3aa: CASSPDHHNEQFF; CDR3nt: TGTGCCAGCAGCCCCGACCACCACAATGAGCAGTTCTTC
v_gene: TRBV6-6; j_gene: TRBJ2-7; d_gene: TRBD1; abundance: -; CDR3aa: CASSKGTGDDNF; CDR3nt: TGTGCCAGCAGTAAGGGGACAGGGGACGATAACTTC
v_gene: TRBV7-2; j_gene: TRBJ2-7; d_gene: -; abundance: -; CDR3aa: CASSLSAAEYSYEQYF; CDR3nt: TGTGCCAGCAGCTTATCGGCCGCGGAGTACTCCTACGAGCAGTACTTC
v_gene: TRBV5-1; j_gene: TRBJ1-1; d_gene: -; abundance: many; CDR3aa: CASSFTSMNTEAFF; CDR3nt: TGCGCCAGCAGCTTCACAAGCATGAACACTGAAGCTTTCTTT
v_gene: TRBV11-3; j_gene: TRBJ2-7; d_gene: TRBD1; abundance: -; CDR3aa: CASSLDPGQVYEQYF; CDR3nt: TGTGCCAGCAGCTTAGATCCGGGACAGGTCTACGAGCAGTACTTC
v_gene: TRBV29-1; j_gene: TRBJ2-2; d_gene: -; abundance: -; CDR3aa: CSAFHTGELFF; CDR3nt: TGCAGCGCCTTCCACACCGGGGAGCTGTTTTTT
v_gene: TRBV7-2; j_gene: TRBJ2-3; d_gene: -; abundance: -; CDR3aa: CASRAGTRGGGTDTQYF; CDR3nt: TGTGCCAGCAGAGCAGGCACTAGAGGCGGAGGCACAGATACGCAGTATTTT
v_gene: TRBV7-3; j_gene: TRBJ2-2; d_gene: -; abundance: -; CDR3aa: CASSTRGANGELFF; CDR3nt: TGTGCCAGCAGCACTCGGGGGGCTAACGGGGAGCTGTTTTTT
v_gene: TRBV6-5; j_gene: TRBJ2-3; d_gene: -; abundance: many; CDR3aa: CASRSTGLTQYF; CDR3nt: TGTGCCAGCAGGTCTACAGGGCTAACGCAGTATTTT
v_gene: TRBV2; j_gene: TRBJ1-2; d_gene: -; abundance: many; CDR3aa: CASNVGGFYGYTF; CDR3nt: TGTGCCAGCAATGTGGGTGGTTTCTATGGCTACACCTTC
v_gene: TRBV6-2/TRBV6-3; j_gene: TRBJ2-5; d_gene: -; abundance: -; CDR3aa: CASSYGRNGETQYF; CDR3nt: TGTGCCAGCAGTTACGGAAGGAACGGGGAGACCCAGTACTTC
v_gene: TRBV6-1; j_gene: TRBJ2-7; d_gene: TRBD1; abundance: many; CDR3aa: CASSGRTGISYEQYF; CDR3nt: TGTGCCAGCAGTGGACGGACAGGGATTTCCTACGAGCAGTACTTC
v_gene: TRBV25-1; j_gene: TRBJ1-1; d_gene: -; abundance: few; CDR3aa: CASSATENTEAFF; CDR3nt: TGTGCCAGCAGTGCGACAGAGAACACTGAAGCTTTCTTT
v_gene: TRBV11-2; j_gene: TRBJ2-1; d_gene: TRBD2; abundance: many; CDR3aa: CASSSFPRLAGGYNEQFF; CDR3nt: TGTGCCAGCAGCTCTTTCCCACGACTAGCGGGAGGGTACAATGAGCAGTTCTTC
v_gene: TRBV27; j_gene: TRBJ2-2; d_gene: -; abundance: few; CDR3aa: CASSFLAGLPGELFF; CDR3nt: -
v_gene: TRBV20-1; j_gene: TRBJ2-5; d_gene: TRBD2; abundance: many; CDR3aa: CSGREGPQTQYF; CDR3nt: TGCAGTGGGCGGGAGGGCCCTCAGACCCAGTACTTC
v_gene: TRBV20-1; j_gene: TRBJ2-7; d_gene: TRBD2; abundance: many; CDR3aa: CSAREEGLLYEQYF; CDR3nt: TGCAGTGCTAGAGAGGAGGGACTACTCTACGAGCAGTACTTC
v_gene: TRBV27; j_gene: TRBJ2-7; d_gene: -; abundance: few; CDR3aa: CASRRAGRSSYEQYF; CDR3nt: TGTGCCAGCCGACGAGCGGGCCGGAGCTCCTACGAGCAGTACTTC
v_gene: TRBV28; j_gene: TRBJ1-4; d_gene: -; abundance: -; CDR3aa: CASSLPTVTTNEKLFF; CDR3nt: TGTGCCAGCAGTTTGCCGACGGTTACAACTAATGAAAAACTGTTTTTT
v_gene: TRBV20-1; j_gene: TRBJ2-7; d_gene: -; abundance: many; CDR3aa: CSARDPNLPEQYF; CDR3nt: TGCAGTGCTAGAGATCCCAACTTGCCCGAGCAGTACTTC
v_gene: TRBV7-2; j_gene: TRBJ2-5; d_gene: -; abundance: few; CDR3aa: CASSFRTVETQYF; CDR3nt: TGTGCCAGCAGCTTCAGGACAGTTGAGACCCAGTACTTC
v_gene: TRBV2; j_gene: TRBJ2-4; d_gene: TRBD2; abundance: -; CDR3aa: CASSQVGSGRAKNIQYF; CDR3nt: TGTGCCAGCAGCCAAGTGGGTAGCGGGAGAGCCAAAAACATTCAGTACTTC
v_gene: TRBV29-1; j_gene: TRBJ2-7; d_gene: -; abundance: -; CDR3aa: CSVFLPGHEQYF; CDR3nt: TGCAGCGTTTTCTTACCCGGCCACGAGCAGTACTTC
v_gene: TRBV5-1; j_gene: TRBJ2-1; d_gene: TRBD2; abundance: -; CDR3aa: CASSLSGRDEQFF; CDR3nt: TGCGCCAGCAGCTTGAGCGGGAGAGATGAGCAGTTCTTC
v_gene: TRBV6-2/TRBV6-3; j_gene: TRBJ2-7; d_gene: -; abundance: -; CDR3aa: CASRKVGTDEQYF; CDR3nt: TGTGCCAGCAGGAAAGTGGGAACGGACGAGCAGTACTTC